This T cell receptor (beta chain) is drawn from a study of T cell responses to AZD1222 COVID-19 vaccine. Study-wide findings and caveats: Dominant CD4 TCR responses targeted spike regions 160-218 and 743-854. As reported, nearly half of all spike-specific TCRs target variant regions that are unmutated.

V shed 3 bases, J shed 6 bases, and the junction held 8 bases outside the gene matches. Germline V gene lookup returns CDR1 SGHAT and CDR2 FQNNGV. The CDR3 consists of 17 residues. Data came from immunoSEQ multiplex PCR; TCRdb stores just in-frame clones and leaves some out. The data hold some 120,000 clones, with 75% to 95% observed a single time. As regards this clone: As yet, its antigen is unknown.

This rearrangement joins TRBV11-2 to TRBJ2-1, with TRBD2 matching 13 bases. This receptor was taken from an adult in good health. Sequenced material: peripheral blood, taken on day 0 of AZD1222 vaccination. The CDR3 bases are TGTGCCAGCAGCTTGGGGGTGGGACTAGCGGGAAGCAATGAGCAGTTCTTC. This translates into CASSLGVGLAGSNEQFF.